This TCR beta chain was captured by sequencing in a study of vaccination effects on CD4 cells after COVID-19. Prior to sequencing, the ViraFEST assay stimulated PBMC with viral peptide pools, which expanded the antigen-specific CD4+ T cells. Investigators separated out CD4+ T cells once approximately 10 days of culture had passed. Prior SARS-CoV-2 infection was absent in the vaccine recipients, as shown by negative nucleocapsid antibodies. Measured with immunoSEQ multiplex PCR; TCRdb has only the in-frame clones, and not every one. The repertoire has 62,000 or so clones, about 80% of them found once; the top ten carry 10% to 15%. The CDR3 loop spans 13 amino acids. Germline V gives CDR1 KGHSH, CDR2 LQKENI. V was pared by 4 bases and J by 4 bases, with 8 bases between. This clone has a handful of counts. The antigen remains unidentified.

V and J are TRBV18 and TRBJ1-5; D is undetermined. The receptor's source is a human donor who received a COVID-19 vaccine. Source: CD4+ T cells from PBMCs cultured with SARS-CoV-2 spike peptides, taken before COVID-19 vaccination. This CDR3 reads CASSLDGNQPQHF. The CDR3 DNA sequence: TGTGCCAGCTCACTTGACGGAAATCAGCCCCAGCATTTT. Variable domain in full (rest from reference TRBV18 and TRBJ1-5): NAGVMQNPRHLVRRRGQEARLRCSPMKGHSHVYWYRQLPEEGLKFMVYLQKENIIDESGMPKERFSAEFPKEGPSILRIQQVVRGDSAAYFCASSLDGNQPQHFGDGTRLSIL.